This TCR beta chain appears in the sequencing data of a study of spatial heterogeneity in lung cancer. Study-wide context: Raw sequencing reads included, on average, more than ten appearances of each unique TCR and UMI combination.

This CDR3 has 16 residues. V shed 0 bases, J shed 4 bases, and the junction held 6 bases outside the gene matches. Germline V gene data show CDR1 as SGHTA and CDR2 as FQGNSA. This clonotype is classed as medium-sized. Every TCR cDNA molecule bore its own unique molecular identifier. From the 5' RACE reads, TCRdb called clonotypes with MiXCR, one entry per CDR3 protein. The sample includes around 4,000 distinct CDR3 sequences, roughly 8.8% of them seen just once. The time point: sample taken at primary tumor resection. Untreated early-stage non-small cell lung cancer patients, 65 to 90 in total, were the donors. Unsorted whole RNA samples from tumor, nontumor lung or frozen PBMC were sequenced.

The chain recombines TRBV7-2 with TRBJ2-5; 9 nucleotides align to TRBD2. Sequencing used normal lung tissue next to the tumor, obtained at surgery. This TCR was sampled from a female donor with early-stage non-small cell lung cancer. In nucleotides, the CDR3 is TGTGCCAGCAGCTTAGCCCTAGCGGGGATAGTAGAGACCCAGTACTTC. Translated, it gives CASSLALAGIVETQYF.